This T cell receptor (beta chain) derives from a study of blood T cell repertoires in COVID-19. The table came from immunoSEQ multiplex PCR; TCRdb's copy has only in-frame clones and leaves some out. This sample has around 260,000 clones, with about 86% found just once. The germline V gene has CDR1 MGHRA and CDR2 YSYEKL. The CDR3 contains 15 residues. After removal of 3 bases from V and 4 bases from J, the junction contained 6 bases not matched to a gene. The sequence was collected from a man aged 25-40 years with acute COVID-19. The chain links TRBV4-1 to TRBJ2-5, with TRBD1 matching 9 bases. The sample comprised PBMCs or T cells enriched from blood (not recorded which). The CDR3 loop is CASSHWDRVTETQYF. The CDR3 DNA reads TGCGCCAGCAGCCACTGGGACAGGGTAACAGAGACCCAGTACTTC.